The 26 T cell receptor beta chains below come from one sample, sequenced in a study of T cell responses to AZD1222 COVID-19 vaccine (dated by TCRdb to about 2021). The library was generated by the immunoSEQ multiplex PCR assay. The table was pulled from immuneACCESS by TCRdb, which kept in-frame rearrangements only. Such tables lose some clones; where checked, under half of the loss comes from unresolved V genes, and the rest has no known cause. For this sample there are some 130,000 clones; about nine tenths appear just once. Approximately 8% of the sample is held by the ten biggest clonotypes. The time point label on this specimen signifies: baseline before first vaccination. The source material was peripheral blood, sampled on day 0 of AZD1222 vaccination. The receptor source for this set is an adult in good health.

The chain recombines TRBV6-5 with TRBJ2-3; D is unclear. The CDR3 has 11 amino acids. CDR1 is MNHEY and CDR2 is SVGAGI in the germline V gene. Trimming cost V 8 bases and J 8 bases, with 11 bases left between them. CDR3 protein: CASEWVGTQYF. CDR3 DNA: TGTGCCAGCGAGTGGGTTGGTACGCAGTATTTT.

This chain joins TRBV7-9 and TRBJ1-1, with D unclear. V lost 2 bases, J lost 7 bases, and 5 bases lay in between. The CDR3 extends over 11 amino acids. Germline-derived CDR1 and CDR2 are SEHNR and FQNEAQ (reference sequence). In DNA form, the CDR3 reads TGTGCCAGCAGCTTAAATCATGAAGCTTTCTTT. Its protein is CASSLNHEAFF.

This chain uses TRBV3-1 (or the pseudogene TRBV3-2) with TRBJ2-2; D gene unclear. Germline lookup yields CDR1 LGHDT and CDR2 YNNKEL (reference sequence). Trimming cost V 2 bases and J 7 bases, with 5 bases left between them. The length of the CDR3 is 12 residues. The CDR3 is CASSQMRGELFF. The CDR3 coding sequence is TGTGCCAGCAGCCAAATGCGCGGGGAGCTGTTTTTT.

In its sample, this clone was seen once. This chain joins TRBV24-1 and TRBJ2-3; a weak D match, TRBD2 (5 bases). The V end was cut by 5 bases, the J end by 0 bases, with 14 bases between. Germline-derived CDR1 and CDR2 are KGHDR and SFDVKD. CDR3 length equals 16 residues. This chain's CDR3 is CATSVQKRTSTDTQYF. Written as DNA, the CDR3 is TGTGCCACCAGTGTCCAGAAGCGGACTAGCACAGATACGCAGTATTTT.

The rearrangement uses TRBV30 and TRBJ1-3; 7 nucleotides agree with TRBD1. Trimming took 1 base from V and 0 from J; bases not matched to a gene: 3. Looked up from germline, CDR1 is GTSNPN and CDR2 is SVGIG (reference sequence). This CDR3 has 15 amino acids. CDR3 nucleotide sequence: TGTGCCTGGAGTGCTGGGACAGCCTCTGGAAACACCATATATTTT. Protein: CAWSAGTASGNTIYF. Full variable domain (missing parts from reference TRBV30 and TRBJ1-3): SQTIHQWPATLVQPVGSPLSLECTVEGTSNPNLYWYRQAAGRGLQLLFYSVGIGQISSEVPQNLSASRPQDRQFILSSKKLLLSDSGFYLCAWSAGTASGNTIYFGEGSWLTVV.

This clone showed up just once. This chain joins TRBV6-5 and TRBJ2-5; 8 bases agree with TRBD1. Germline assignment: CDR1 MNHEY and CDR2 SVGAGI. The ends lost 4 bases at V and 1 base at J; junction bases unmatched: 5. This CDR3 has 15 amino acids. In nucleotides, the CDR3 is TGTGCCAGCAGTTCGCGGACAGGGCCCCAAGAGACCCAGTACTTC. Encoded protein: CASSSRTGPQETQYF.

The chain employs TRBV7-2 and TRBJ1-5; tentatively, D is TRBD1 (6 bases). This CDR3 region has 16 residues. V was pared by 0 bases and J by 2 bases, with 11 bases between. Germline CDR1 and CDR2: SGHTA and FQGNSA. The CDR3 loop is CASSLAGGWGNQPQHF. CDR3 DNA: TGTGCCAGCAGCTTAGCGGGGGGCTGGGGCAATCAGCCCCAGCATTTT.

This chain uses TRBV5-6 with TRBJ2-2; maybe TRBD2 (6 bases). Trimming took 5 bases from V and 6 from J, leaving 11 bases between them. The CDR3 is made up of 13 amino acids. The germline gives CDR1 SGHDT, CDR2 YYEEEE. The DNA for the CDR3 is TGTGCCAGCAGGGGAGGACGCGCCGGGGAGCTGTTTTTT. Its protein product is CASRGGRAGELFF.

This clone has just one count. V and J are TRBV11-2 and TRBJ1-3; D gene ambiguous. This CDR3 is built from 15 residues. Germline CDR1 reads SGHAT; CDR2 reads FQNNGV. Trimming cost V 4 bases and J 9 bases, with 19 bases left between them. CDR3 nucleotides: TGTGCCAGCAGCTCCCCCCTGAGCTTTGGTGGCACCATATATTTT. The encoded protein is CASSSPLSFGGTIYF.

This chain joins TRBV20-1 and TRBJ1-4, with D perhaps TRBD1 (5 bases). V lost 3 bases, J lost 3 bases, and 8 bases lay in between. The CDR3 covers 13 residues. Germline loops: CDR1 DFQATT, CDR2 SNEGSKA (reference sequence). CDR3 nucleotides: TGCAGTGCTAGTCAGGGATCTAATGAAAAACTGTTTTTT. Protein product: CSASQGSNEKLFF.

The V and J genes are TRBV6-5 and TRBJ1-4, with 8 bases aligning to TRBD1. The trim removed 10 bases at V and 5 bases at J, leaving 12 bases unmatched. Germline V CDR1 and CDR2: MNHEY, SVGAGI. CDR3 length: 15 residues. The DNA for the CDR3 is TGTGCCACCGAGAAGGGGCAGGGGGCGAATGAAAAACTGTTTTTT. Protein sequence: CATEKGQGANEKLFF.

The gene calls are TRBV6-6 and TRBJ2-1; 9 positions agree with TRBD2. Per germline, CDR1 MNHNY and CDR2 SVGAGI (reference sequence). CDR3 length: 16 residues. J lost 1 base, V lost 7 bases, and 8 bases had no gene match. The CDR3: CASTKGGRGSYNEQFF. The CDR3 coding sequence is TGTGCCAGCACCAAGGGCGGGAGGGGATCCTACAATGAGCAGTTCTTC.

The genes are TRBV19 and TRBJ1-4, with 7 bases aligning to TRBD1. After removal of 9 bases from V and 7 bases from J, the junction contained 11 bases not matched to a gene. From germline, CDR1 is LNHDA and CDR2 SQIVND (reference sequence). The CDR3 covers 14 residues. The chain's CDR3 is CASDRVGSGEKLFF. The CDR3 nucleotides are TGTGCCAGCGACAGGGTCGGGAGTGGTGAAAAACTGTTTTTT.

The gene calls are TRBV5-1 and TRBJ2-1, with 10 bases lining up with TRBD2. The V gene's germline CDR1 is SGHRS and CDR2 YFSETQ. CDR3 length: 14 residues. After removal of 2 bases from V and 9 bases from J, the junction contained 5 bases not matched to a gene. The CDR3, as DNA: TGCGCCAGCAGCTTAGCGGGAGGGGATGGTGAGCAGTTCTTC. Its protein product is CASSLAGGDGEQFF.

The V and J genes are TRBV28 and TRBJ1-1, with 8 bases identical to TRBD1. The V and J ends lost 6 bases and 4 bases, in that order; junction bases with no gene match: 7. The CDR3 has 14 amino acids. CDR1 is MDHEN and CDR2 is SYDVKM in the germline V gene. The CDR3 nucleotides are TGTGCCAGCAGGGACAGGGCCACCAGCACTGAAGCTTTCTTT. Translation: CASRDRATSTEAFF.

The V gene is TRBV5-6, the J gene TRBJ2-3; D is perhaps TRBD2 (5 bases). Germline V gives CDR1 SGHDT, CDR2 YYEEEE. The V end lost 2 bases, the J end lost 7 bases, and 11 bases lay between the germline ends. This CDR3 spans 13 amino acids. CDR3 in amino acids: CASSFQSGNTQYF. In DNA form, the CDR3 reads TGTGCCAGCAGCTTTCAATCGGGGAATACGCAGTATTTT.

This clone was picked up one time. The gene calls are TRBV21-1 and TRBJ1-6. TRBV21-1 has pseudogene status. The CDR3 totals 14 residues. The CDR3 reads CASSPGLQNSPLHF. The CDR3 DNA reads TGTGCCAGCAGCCCCGGACTGCAGAATTCACCCCTCCACTTT.

This clone was observed a few times. The chain employs TRBV6-5 and TRBJ2-7; maybe TRBD1 (6 bases). The CDR3 sequence is 13 residues long. CDR1 is MNHEY, CDR2 SVGAGI, per germline. V lost 6 bases to trimming and J lost 3 bases, with 12 bases between them. Written as DNA, the CDR3 is TGTGCCAGCAGCCAGGGACACCTCTACGAGCAGTACTTC. This codes for CASSQGHLYEQYF.

This clone occurred a few times. The chain combines TRBV5-1 with TRBJ1-4; D is ambiguous. Trimming pared 1 base from V and 0 bases from J, leaving 4 bases between. Germline loops: CDR1 SGHRS, CDR2 YFSETQ. This CDR3 region has 14 residues. CDR3 DNA: TGCGCCAGCAGCTTGACAGCAACTAATGAAAAACTGTTTTTT. It specifies CASSLTATNEKLFF.

CDR3 nucleotides: TGTGCCAGCAGCTTAGGACTAGCGCGGGAGCAGTACTTC. Its translation: CASSLGLAREQYF. The chain carries TRBV5-4 and TRBJ2-7, with TRBD2 matching over 9 bases. Germline V gene data show CDR1 as SGHNT and CDR2 as YYREEE (reference sequence). With V trimmed by 2 bases and J by 7 bases, 4 bases remained unmatched. This CDR3 spans 13 amino acids.

The sample holds one count of this clone. The chain uses TRBV28 and TRBJ2-7; 8 nucleotides match TRBD1. V trimming: 6 bases; J trimming: 2 bases; junction bases outside the gene matches: 3. This CDR3 contains 13 residues. Germline assignment: CDR1 MDHEN and CDR2 SYDVKM. The CDR3 DNA follows: TGTGCCAGCAGACGCAGGGGGCCCTACGAGCAGTACTTC. Its protein product is CASRRRGPYEQYF.

V gene TRBV7-2 combines with J gene TRBJ1-5; D gene ambiguous. There are 13 residues in the CDR3. V lost 1 base, J lost 6 bases, and 7 bases lay in between. Germline V gives CDR1 SGHTA, CDR2 FQGNSA. CDR3 in DNA: TGTGCCAGCAGCTTAGATGTTAGTCAGCCCCAGCATTTT. This codes for CASSLDVSQPQHF.

The CDR3 nucleotides are TGCGCCAGCAAGGGGACAGAGAACACCGGGGAGCTGTTTTTT. It yields the protein CASKGTENTGELFF. The chain carries TRBV10-1 and TRBJ2-2, with 7 positions matching TRBD1. The CDR3 is 14 amino acids. Germline CDR1 and CDR2: WNHNN and SYGVQD (reference sequence). The V gene end was trimmed by 7 bases and the J gene end by 1 base; junction bases not matched to a gene: 3.

The rearrangement joins TRBV29-1 to TRBJ2-7; D could derive from TRBD1 or TRBD2 (5 bases each). The CDR3 length is 12 residues. V lost 5 bases and J lost 3, with 11 bases in between. From germline, CDR1 is SQVTM and CDR2 ANQGSEA. CDR3 nucleotides: TGCAGCGTTAGGGGAGACGGCTACGAGCAGTACTTC. Translation gives CSVRGDGYEQYF.

The chain couples TRBV28 to TRBJ1-4; no reliable D call. Trimming shortened V by 8 bases and J by 0 bases, and 10 bases separated the two germline ends. Germline CDR1 reads MDHEN; CDR2 reads SYDVKM. There are 14 residues in the CDR3. The CDR3 DNA reads as TGTGCCAGCCTCAACCCGCCAACTAATGAAAAACTGTTTTTT. It is translated as CASLNPPTNEKLFF.

This chain connects TRBV25-1 to TRBJ1-5; D possibly corresponds to TRBD1 (5 bases). This CDR3 spans 13 amino acids. V lost 3 bases and J lost 4, with 7 bases in between. Per germline, CDR1 MGHDK and CDR2 SYGVNS. CDR3 sequence reads: CASSDRANQPQHF. DNA of the CDR3: TGTGCCAGCAGTGACAGGGCAAATCAGCCCCAGCATTTT.